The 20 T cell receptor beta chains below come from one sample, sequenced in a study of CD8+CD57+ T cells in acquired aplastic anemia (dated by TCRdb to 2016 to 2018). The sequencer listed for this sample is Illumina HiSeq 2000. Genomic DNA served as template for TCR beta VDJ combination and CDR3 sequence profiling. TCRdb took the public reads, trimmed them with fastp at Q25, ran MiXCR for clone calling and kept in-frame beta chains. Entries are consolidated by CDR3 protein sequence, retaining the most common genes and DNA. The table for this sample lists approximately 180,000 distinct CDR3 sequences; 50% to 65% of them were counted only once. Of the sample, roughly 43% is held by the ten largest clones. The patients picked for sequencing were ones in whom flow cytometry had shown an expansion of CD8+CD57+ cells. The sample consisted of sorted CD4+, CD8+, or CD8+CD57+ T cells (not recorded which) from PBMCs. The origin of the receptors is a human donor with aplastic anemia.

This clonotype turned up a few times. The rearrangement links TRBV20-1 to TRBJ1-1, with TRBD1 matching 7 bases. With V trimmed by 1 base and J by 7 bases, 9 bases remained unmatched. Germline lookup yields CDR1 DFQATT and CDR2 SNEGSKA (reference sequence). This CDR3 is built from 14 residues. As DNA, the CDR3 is TGCAGTGCTAGAGGACAGGGTGGATTCGGTGAAGCTTTCTTT. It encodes CSARGQGGFGEAFF.

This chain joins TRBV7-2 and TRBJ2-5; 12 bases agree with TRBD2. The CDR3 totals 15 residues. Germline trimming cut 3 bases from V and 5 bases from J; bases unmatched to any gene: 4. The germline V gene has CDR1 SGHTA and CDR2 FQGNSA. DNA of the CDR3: TGTGCCAGCAGCTTCACTAGCGGGAGGCTGGAGACCCAGTACTTC. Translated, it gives CASSFTSGRLETQYF.

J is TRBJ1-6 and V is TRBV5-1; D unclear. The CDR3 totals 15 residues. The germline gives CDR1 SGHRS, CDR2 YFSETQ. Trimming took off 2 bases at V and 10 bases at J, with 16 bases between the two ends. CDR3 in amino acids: CASSFDGKGGSPLHF. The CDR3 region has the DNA TGCGCCAGCAGCTTTGACGGGAAGGGTGGCTCACCCCTCCACTTT.

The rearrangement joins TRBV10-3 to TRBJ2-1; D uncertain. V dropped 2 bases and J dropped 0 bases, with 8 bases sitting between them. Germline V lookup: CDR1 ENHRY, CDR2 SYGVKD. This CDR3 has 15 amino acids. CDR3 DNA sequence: TGTGCCATCAGTGAGAGGGAAACCTCCTACAATGAGCAGTTCTTC. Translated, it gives CAISERETSYNEQFF.

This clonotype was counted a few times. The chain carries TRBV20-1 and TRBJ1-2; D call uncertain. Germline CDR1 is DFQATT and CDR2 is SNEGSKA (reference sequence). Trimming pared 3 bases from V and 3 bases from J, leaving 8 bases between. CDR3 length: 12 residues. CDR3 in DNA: TGCAGTGCTAGCGACGGCGACTATGGCTACACCTTC. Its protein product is CSASDGDYGYTF.

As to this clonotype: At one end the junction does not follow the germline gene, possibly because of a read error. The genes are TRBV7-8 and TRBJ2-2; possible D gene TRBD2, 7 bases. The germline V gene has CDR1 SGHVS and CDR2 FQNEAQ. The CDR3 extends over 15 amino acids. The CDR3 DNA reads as TGCGCCAGCAGCCTACAGGGAGGGGGCACCGGGGAGCTGTTTTTT. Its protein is CASSLQGGGTGELFF.

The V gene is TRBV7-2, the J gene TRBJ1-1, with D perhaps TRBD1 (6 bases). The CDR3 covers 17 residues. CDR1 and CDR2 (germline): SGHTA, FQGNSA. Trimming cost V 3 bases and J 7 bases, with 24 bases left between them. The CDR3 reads CASSFGQGRSGTREAFF. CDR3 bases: TGTGCCAGCAGCTTTGGTCAGGGGCGGAGTGGTACTCGTGAAGCTTTCTTT.

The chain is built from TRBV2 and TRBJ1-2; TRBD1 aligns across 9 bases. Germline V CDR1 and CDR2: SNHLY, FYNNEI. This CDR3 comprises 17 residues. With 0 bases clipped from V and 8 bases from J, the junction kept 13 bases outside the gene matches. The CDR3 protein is CASSEAVGTGIKEGYTF. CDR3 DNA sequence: TGTGCCAGCAGTGAAGCGGTCGGGACAGGGATCAAGGAAGGCTACACCTTC. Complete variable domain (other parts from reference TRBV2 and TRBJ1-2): EPEVTQTPSHQVTQMGQEVILRCVPISNHLYFYWYRQILGQKVEFLVSFYNNEISEKSEIFDDQFSVERPDGSNFTLKIRSTKLEDSAMYFCASSEAVGTGIKEGYTFGSGTRLTVV.

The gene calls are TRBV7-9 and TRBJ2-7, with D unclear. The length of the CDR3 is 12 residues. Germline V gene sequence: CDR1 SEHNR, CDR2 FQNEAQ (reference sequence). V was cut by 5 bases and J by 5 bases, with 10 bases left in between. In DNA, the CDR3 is TGTGCCAGCAGCCGTCTAGTCCACGAGCAGTACTTC. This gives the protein CASSRLVHEQYF.

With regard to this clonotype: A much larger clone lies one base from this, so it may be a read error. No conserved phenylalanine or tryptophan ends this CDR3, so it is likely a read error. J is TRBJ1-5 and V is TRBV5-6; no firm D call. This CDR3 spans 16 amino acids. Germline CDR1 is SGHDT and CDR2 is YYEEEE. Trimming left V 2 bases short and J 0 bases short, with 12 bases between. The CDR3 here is CASSFRTGYSNQPQHS. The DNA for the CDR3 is TGTGCCAGCAGCTTTAGAACCGGGTATAGCAATCAGCCCCAGCATTCT.

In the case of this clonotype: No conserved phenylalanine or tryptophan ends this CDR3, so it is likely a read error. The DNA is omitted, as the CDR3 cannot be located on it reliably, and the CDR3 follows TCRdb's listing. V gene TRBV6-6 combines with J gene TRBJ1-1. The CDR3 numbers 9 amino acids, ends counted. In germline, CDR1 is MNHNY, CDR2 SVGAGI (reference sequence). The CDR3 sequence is CASSYGRVS.

The DNA of the CDR3 is TGTGCCAGCAGCCCGAGGACTAGCGGAACCTACGAGCAGTACTTC. This sequence encodes CASSPRTSGTYEQYF. The chain carries TRBV7-8 and TRBJ2-7; 10 bases fit TRBD2. The CDR3 is made up of 15 amino acids. With 5 bases clipped from V and 2 bases from J, the junction kept 6 bases outside the gene matches. CDR1 SGHVS and CDR2 FQNEAQ come from the germline V gene.

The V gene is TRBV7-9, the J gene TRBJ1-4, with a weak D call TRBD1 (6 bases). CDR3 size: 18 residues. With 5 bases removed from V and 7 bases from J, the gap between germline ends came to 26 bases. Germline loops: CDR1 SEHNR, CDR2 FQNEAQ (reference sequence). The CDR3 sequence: CASSVVLTGRMGLEKLFF. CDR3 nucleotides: TGTGCCAGCAGCGTCGTCCTGACAGGACGAATGGGGCTTGAAAAACTGTTTTTT. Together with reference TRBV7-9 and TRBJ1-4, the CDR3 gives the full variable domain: DTGVSQNPRHKITKRGQNVTFRCDPISEHNRLYWYRQTLGQGPEFLTYFQNEAQLEKSRLLSDRFSAERPKGSFSTLEIQRTEQGDSAMYLCASSVVLTGRMGLEKLFFGSGTQLSVL.

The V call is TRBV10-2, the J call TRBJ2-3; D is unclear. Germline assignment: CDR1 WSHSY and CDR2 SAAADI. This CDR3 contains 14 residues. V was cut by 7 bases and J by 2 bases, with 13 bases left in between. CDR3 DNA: TGCGCCAGCAAAAACCTAGGGCCCACAGATACGCAGTATTTT. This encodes CASKNLGPTDTQYF.

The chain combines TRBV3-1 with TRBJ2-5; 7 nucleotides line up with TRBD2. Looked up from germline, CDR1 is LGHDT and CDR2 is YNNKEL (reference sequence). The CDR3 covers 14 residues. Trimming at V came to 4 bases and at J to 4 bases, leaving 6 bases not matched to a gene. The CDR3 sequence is CASSLGVAGETQYF. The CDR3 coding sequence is TGTGCCAGCAGCCTCGGGGTAGCGGGAGAGACCCAGTACTTC.

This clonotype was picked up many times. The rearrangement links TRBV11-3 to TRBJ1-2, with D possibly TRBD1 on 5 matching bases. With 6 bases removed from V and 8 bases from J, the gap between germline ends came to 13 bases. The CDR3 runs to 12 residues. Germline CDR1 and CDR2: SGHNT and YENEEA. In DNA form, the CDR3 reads TGTGCCAGCAGGGGGGGATTAGGGGGCTACACCTTC. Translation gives CASRGGLGGYTF.

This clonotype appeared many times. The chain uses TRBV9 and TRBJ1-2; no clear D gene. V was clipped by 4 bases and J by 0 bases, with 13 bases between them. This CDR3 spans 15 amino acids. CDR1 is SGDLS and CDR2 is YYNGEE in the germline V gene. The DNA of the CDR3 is TGTGCCAGCAGCCAGGCATACTCGGCTAACTATGGCTACACCTTC. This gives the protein CASSQAYSANYGYTF.

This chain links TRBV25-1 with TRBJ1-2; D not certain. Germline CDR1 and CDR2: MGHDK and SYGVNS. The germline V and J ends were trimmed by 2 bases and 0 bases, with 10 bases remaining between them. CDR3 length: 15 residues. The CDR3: CASSERVGANYGYTF. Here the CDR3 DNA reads TGTGCCAGCAGTGAAAGGGTCGGGGCTAACTATGGCTACACCTTC.

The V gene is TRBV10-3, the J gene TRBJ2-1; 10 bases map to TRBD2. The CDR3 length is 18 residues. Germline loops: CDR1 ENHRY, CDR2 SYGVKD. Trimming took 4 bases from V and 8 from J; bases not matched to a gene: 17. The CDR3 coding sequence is TGTGCCATCAGTGGGCAGGAGTCTAGCGGGAGTGTAGTTCATGAGCAGTTCTTC. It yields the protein CAISGQESSGSVVHEQFF.

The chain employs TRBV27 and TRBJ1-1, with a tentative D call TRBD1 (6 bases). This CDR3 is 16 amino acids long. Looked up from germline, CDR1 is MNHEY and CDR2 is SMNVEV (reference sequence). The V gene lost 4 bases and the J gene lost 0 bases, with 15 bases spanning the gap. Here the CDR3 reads CASSSLDSTLNTEAFF. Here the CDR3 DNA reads TGTGCCAGCAGTTCCCTGGACAGCACCCTGAACACTGAAGCTTTCTTT.